The 5 T cell receptor beta chains given below trace back to one sample, sequenced in a study of Graves' ophthalmopathy and Graves' hyperthyroidism. For repertoire sequencing, the TCR beta CDR3 regions were amplified from RNA transcripts. First-round RT-PCR with HTBI primers preceded a second-round multiplex PCR. TCRdb reanalysed the multiplex PCR reads using MiXCR and keeps one entry per CDR3 protein. The top ten clones hold roughly 1.4% of a sample with 360,000 or so distinct CDR3 sequences, about 18% of them seen once. Sequenced input: peripheral blood. The source is a woman aged 18 to 35 with Graves' ophthalmopathy.

This chain links TRBV12-3 or TRBV12-4 with TRBJ2-2, with D uncertain. The CDR3 runs 12 residues. V lost 8 bases and J 1 base, leaving 5 bases between the germline ends. As DNA, the CDR3 is TGTGCCAGCGCATTGAACACCGGGGAGCTGTTTTTT. This gives the protein CASALNTGELFF.

This clonotype was seen repeatedly, ten times or more. V gene TRBV12-3 or TRBV12-4 combines with J gene TRBJ2-5; a possible D gene is TRBD2 (6 bases). This CDR3 is 16 amino acids long. The V and J ends lost 6 bases and 5 bases respectively, with 22 bases between them. CDR3 sequence: CASSPLGTRGGETQYF. DNA of the CDR3: TGTGCCAGCAGCCCCCTAGGGACTCGTGGAGGGGAGACCCAGTACTTC.

V is TRBV6-5 and J is TRBJ1-2; D is undetermined. Germline V gene data show CDR1 as MNHEY and CDR2 as SVGAGI. This CDR3 has 14 amino acids. V gave up 2 bases and J gave up 4 bases, with 11 bases separating them. The CDR3 loop is CASSYGRQFYGYTF. The CDR3 DNA reads TGTGCCAGCAGTTACGGCAGGCAATTCTATGGCTACACCTTC.

Ten or more counts support this clonotype. This sequence joins TRBV7-2 and TRBJ2-7; D possibly matches TRBD1 or TRBD2 (5 bases each). The CDR3 sequence is 14 residues long. Germline CDR1 is SGHTA and CDR2 is FQGNSA. V was clipped by 6 bases and J by 5 bases, with 17 bases between them. The CDR3 here is CASSPPPGRNEQYF. CDR3 sequence (DNA): TGTGCCAGCAGTCCTCCCCCAGGGAGAAACGAGCAGTACTTC. The whole variable domain, remainder taken from reference TRBV7-2 and TRBJ2-7, is GAGVSQSPSNKVTEKGKDVELRCDPISGHTALYWYRQSLGQGLEFLIYFQGNSAPDKSGLPSDRFSAERTGGSVSTLTIQRTQQEDSAVYLCASSPPPGRNEQYFGPGTRLTVT.

The chain links TRBV14 to TRBJ2-2; D is unresolved. Trimming removed 5 bases from V and 4 bases from J, with 14 bases in between. Germline lookup yields CDR1 SGHDN and CDR2 FVKESK. CDR3 length: 15 residues. CDR3 protein: CASSSPQTGTGELFF. The CDR3 coding sequence is TGTGCCAGCAGCAGCCCCCAGACTGGCACCGGGGAGCTGTTTTTT.